The 7 T cell receptor beta chains listed next were all sequenced from one sample in a study of blood T cells in healthy people across ages. Primed by a sample-barcoded 5' primer and a J-beta primer mix, a second PCR proceeded for 7 to 11 cycles. TCRdb analysed the 5' RACE reads with MiXCR anew, one entry per CDR3 protein. This sample has hundreds of thousands of distinct CDR3 sequences; 22% occur once, and the top ten carry under 25%. The sample taken for sequencing was blood. These receptors originate from a man in his 70s in good health.

The table lists this clonotype with a few counts. V is TRBV7-9 and J is TRBJ1-2; D is unclear. CDR3 size: 15 residues. Trimming shortened V by 0 bases and J by 0 bases, and 8 bases separated the two germline ends. Germline values: CDR1 SEHNR, CDR2 FQNEAQ (reference sequence). The CDR3 sequence is CASSLAASPNYGYTF. In nucleotides, the CDR3 is TGTGCCAGCAGCTTAGCGGCCAGCCCTAACTATGGCTACACCTTC. Full variable domain (remainder filled in from reference TRBV7-9 and TRBJ1-2): DTGVSQNPRHKITKRGQNVTFRCDPISEHNRLYWYRQTLGQGPEFLTYFQNEAQLEKSRLLSDRFSAERPKGSFSTLEIQRTEQGDSAMYLCASSLAASPNYGYTFGSGTRLTVV.

This clonotype has more than one count but fewer than ten. This chain links TRBV7-3 with TRBJ2-1; no reliable D call. This CDR3 has 15 amino acids. CDR1 and CDR2 from the germline V gene are SGHTA and FQGTGA. Trimming shortened V by 2 bases and J by 4 bases, and 12 bases separated the two germline ends. The DNA of the CDR3 is TGTGCCAGCAGCTTATTCAGCGAAGAGTACAATGAGCAGTTCTTC. Protein product: CASSLFSEEYNEQFF. The complete variable domain, with remaining parts taken from reference TRBV7-3 and TRBJ2-1, reads GAGVSQTPSNKVTEKGKYVELRCDPISGHTALYWYRQSLGQGPEFLIYFQGTGAADDSGLPNDRFFAVRPEGSVSTLKIQRTERGDSAVYLCASSLFSEEYNEQFFGPGTRLTVL.

In regard to this clonotype: At one end, the junction sequence differs from germline, possibly due to a read error. The chain links TRBV11-2 to TRBJ2-2; 7 bases match TRBD2. The germline V gene has CDR1 SGHAT and CDR2 FQNNGV. This CDR3 spans 16 amino acids. For the CDR3, the DNA is TGTGCCAGCAACCATCAAGGCGGGGGAGGCACCGGGGAGCTGCTTTTT. This sequence encodes CASNHQGGGGTGELLF.

This rearrangement joins TRBV20-1 to TRBJ1-4; 7 bases agree with TRBD1. The V segment lost 2 bases and the J segment 4 bases; nucleotides outside the gene matches: 4. Germline V gene lookup returns CDR1 DFQATT and CDR2 SNEGSKA (reference sequence). The CDR3 length is 14 residues. CDR3 sequence reads: CSARRDRHNEKLFF. For the CDR3, the DNA is TGCAGTGCTAGACGGGACAGACATAATGAAAAACTGTTTTTT.

This clonotype occurred a few times. The rearrangement joins TRBV6-5 to TRBJ2-5; TRBD2 matches 7 bases. The J call may be incorrect, as the DNA end agrees better with TRBJ2-1. CDR3 size: 14 residues. Germline lookup yields CDR1 MNHEY and CDR2 SVGAGI. DNA for the CDR3: TGTGCCAGCAGTCTAGCAGGGAGGGCCAGTGAGCAGTTCTTC. Protein sequence: CASSLAGRASEQFF.

This clonotype was found a few times. The chain joins TRBV7-2 to TRBJ2-1, with unresolved D. Germline CDR1 reads SGHTA; CDR2 reads FQGNSA. The CDR3 has 14 residues. V dropped 1 base and J dropped 8 bases, with 12 bases sitting between them. The CDR3 sequence is CASSLVTLRDEQFF. The CDR3 region has the DNA TGTGCCAGCAGCTTAGTAACGCTTCGGGATGAGCAGTTCTTC.

This clonotype was detected ten times or more. This sequence joins TRBV7-8 and TRBJ2-1; 9 bases align to TRBD1. This CDR3 region has 15 residues. The germline V gene encodes CDR1 SGHVS and CDR2 FQNEAQ. V lost 5 bases and J lost 6; bases outside the gene matches: 8. The CDR3 region has the DNA TGTGCCAGCAGCCTCCGGGACAGGGTGGGCAATGAGCAGTTCTTC. Its protein product is CASSLRDRVGNEQFF.